A single sample is the source of the 30 T cell receptor beta chains below, sequenced in a study of read filtering for tumor transcriptome and immune sequencing. From approximately 430 ng of RNA, a library with molecular barcoded alpha/delta and beta/gamma adaptors was made. From the reads, TCRdb called clonotypes with MiXCR, one entry per CDR3 protein. Found here are approximately 41,000 distinct CDR3 sequences, under 15% of them singletons; the top ten hold approximately 30%. The sequenced sample consisted of a population of CD138-negative cells sorted from bone marrow. The receptor source for this set is a donor at least 40 years old with multiple myeloma.

This clonotype was counted ten times or more. The chain couples TRBV7-9 to TRBJ2-7; 7 bases fit TRBD2. Germline trimming cut 1 base from V and 5 bases from J; bases unmatched to any gene: 8. The germline CDR1 and CDR2 sequences are SEHNR and FQNEAQ (reference sequence). The length of the CDR3 is 15 residues. CDR3 residues: CASSLVMAGADEQYF. The CDR3, as DNA: TGTGCCAGCAGCTTAGTTATGGCGGGAGCTGACGAGCAGTACTTC.

Remarks on this clonotype: Just one base apart from a much larger clone, this may be a read error. This chain connects TRBV7-9 to TRBJ2-5, with 13 bases aligning to TRBD2. J lost 5 bases, V lost 4 bases, and 10 bases had no gene match. CDR1 and CDR2 from the germline V gene are SEHNR and FQNEAQ (reference sequence). This CDR3 spans 17 amino acids. DNA of the CDR3: TGTGCCAGCAGCTCATCACTGGGACTAGCGGGAAGGGAGACCCAGTACTTC. This codes for CASSSSLGLAGRETQYF.

This clonotype was observed a few times. The chain employs TRBV14 and TRBJ2-4, with a possible D match to TRBD2 (6 bases). The ends were cut back, 4 bases at V and 8 bases at J, with 18 bases in the middle. This CDR3 region has 15 residues. CDR1 SGHDN and CDR2 FVKESK come from the germline V gene. CDR3 nucleotides: TGTGCCAGCAGCCCCCACGGAGGGCCGGTGGACATTCAGTACTTC. Amino acid sequence: CASSPHGGPVDIQYF. Based on the CDR3 plus reference TRBV14 and TRBJ2-4, the full variable domain is EAGVTQFPSHSVIEKGQTVTLRCDPISGHDNLYWYRRVMGKEIKFLLHFVKESKQDESGMPNNRFLAERTGGTYSTLKVQPAELEDSGVYFCASSPHGGPVDIQYFGAGTRLSVL.

Ten or more counts support this clonotype. The chain links TRBV29-1 to TRBJ2-3, with TRBD2 matching over 7 bases. Germline CDR1 and CDR2: SQVTM and ANQGSEA. Trimming cost V 4 bases and J 4 bases; bases outside gene matches: 8. The length of the CDR3 is 14 residues. CDR3 sequence (DNA): TGCAGCGTTGGGGGGGGGACCCTCCCAGATACGCAGTATTTT. Translation: CSVGGGTLPDTQYF.

Comments on this clonotype: One base away lies a much larger clone, so this may be a sequencing read error. The chain carries TRBV4-1 and TRBJ1-3; the match to TRBD1 covers 11 bases. The V gene's germline CDR1 is MGHRA and CDR2 YSYEKL. This CDR3 has 17 residues. The CDR3 spells CAGSQDQGQGAIYTIYF. In DNA form, the CDR3 reads TGCGCCGGCAGCCAAGATCAAGGACAGGGGGCGATTTACACCATATATTTT.

V and J are TRBV3-1 and TRBJ1-5; possible D gene TRBD1, 6 bases. The CDR3 is 15 amino acids. Trimming removed 1 base at V and 5 bases at J, with 12 bases between. From germline, CDR1 is LGHDT and CDR2 YNNKEL (reference sequence). CDR3 loop: CASSQGVQGYQPQHF. CDR3 nucleotides: TGTGCCAGCAGCCAAGGGGTACAGGGATATCAGCCCCAGCATTTT.

This clonotype was counted at least ten times. This chain uses TRBV10-3 with TRBJ2-7; D unclear. This CDR3 region has 13 residues. V lost 6 bases to trimming and J lost 2 bases, with 11 bases between them. Germline V gene data show CDR1 as ENHRY and CDR2 as SYGVKD. The CDR3 loop reads CAIRGSHPYEQYF. The CDR3 nucleotides are TGTGCCATCAGGGGGTCCCACCCCTACGAGCAGTACTTC.

The chain couples TRBV28 to TRBJ1-5, with a weak D call TRBD1 (6 bases). The V gene's germline CDR1 is MDHEN and CDR2 SYDVKM. Deletions cut 2 bases from V and 0 bases from J, with 17 bases between. There are 18 residues in the CDR3. The CDR3 spells CASSLISGHGYSNQPQHF. In nucleotides, the CDR3 is TGTGCCAGCAGTTTAATTTCGGGACACGGTTATAGCAATCAGCCCCAGCATTTT. Variable domain in full (rest from reference TRBV28 and TRBJ1-5): DVKVTQSSRYLVKRTGEKVFLECVQDMDHENMFWYRQDPGLGLRLIYFSYDVKMKEKGDIPEGYSVSREKKERFSLILESASTNQTSMYLCASSLISGHGYSNQPQHFGDGTRLSIL.

This clonotype showed up many times. The chain couples TRBV7-2 to TRBJ2-3; 11 positions match TRBD2. CDR1 SGHTA and CDR2 FQGNSA come from the germline V gene. Trimming removed 5 bases from V and 5 bases from J; junction bases left unmatched: 3. CDR3 length: 14 residues. CDR3 protein: CASSAGTSGDTQYF. As DNA, the CDR3 is TGTGCCAGCAGCGCCGGGACTAGCGGAGATACGCAGTATTTT.

This clonotype showed up many times. The chain joins TRBV7-2 to TRBJ2-1, with D possibly TRBD2 on 6 matching bases. CDR3 size: 13 residues. Trimming left V 1 base short and J 8 bases short, with 9 bases between. Per the germline V gene, CDR1 is SGHTA and CDR2 is FQGNSA. The CDR3 DNA sequence: TGTGCCAGCAGCTTAGAGCGGGCGGATGAGCAGTTCTTC. This translates into CASSLERADEQFF.

This clonotype counts as medium-sized. This sequence joins TRBV2 and TRBJ2-7; TRBD2 matches at 12 bases. CDR1 and CDR2 (germline): SNHLY, FYNNEI. The CDR3 consists of 16 residues. The V and J ends lost 5 bases and 1 base, in that order; junction bases with no gene match: 6. CDR3 protein: CASSLGTSGFSYEQYF. CDR3 nucleotide sequence: TGTGCCAGCAGTCTGGGGACTAGCGGGTTTTCCTACGAGCAGTACTTC.

This clonotype occurred many times. This chain connects TRBV28 to TRBJ2-7; D is uncertain. The V end lost 10 bases, the J end lost 2 bases, and 12 bases lay between the germline ends. The germline gives CDR1 MDHEN, CDR2 SYDVKM. The CDR3 covers 12 residues. CDR3 sequence (DNA): TGTGCCATAGGACCCGATACCTACGAGCAGTACTTC. This translates into CAIGPDTYEQYF.

This clonotype has ten or more counts. The rearrangement joins TRBV29-1 to TRBJ2-4; 7 nucleotides agree with TRBD1. The CDR3 length is 15 residues. The V gene end was trimmed by 3 bases and the J gene end by 4 bases; junction bases not matched to a gene: 9. Germline loops: CDR1 SQVTM, CDR2 ANQGSEA. CDR3 nucleotide sequence: TGCAGCGTTGATAGGCTGACAGGGAAGAAAAACATTCAGTACTTC. Its protein product is CSVDRLTGKKNIQYF.

This clonotype has ten or more counts. The gene calls are TRBV30 and TRBJ2-1; 10 positions match TRBD2. The length of the CDR3 is 17 residues. Per the germline V gene, CDR1 is GTSNPN and CDR2 is SVGIG (reference sequence). V lost 0 bases, J lost 4 bases, and 9 bases stayed unmatched. The CDR3 DNA reads as TGTGCCTGGAGTGTTCTGGCTAGCGGGAGAATTTACAATGAGCAGTTCTTC. Its translation is CAWSVLASGRIYNEQFF.

This clonotype was counted at least ten times. CDR3 in DNA: TGCAGTGCAAAAGACGTGTCGGCGAACAATCAGCCCCAGCATTTT. Translated: CSAKDVSANNQPQHF. J is TRBJ1-5 and V is TRBV20-1; no definite D call. V lost 6 bases, J lost 3 bases, and 18 bases lay in between. From germline, CDR1 is DFQATT and CDR2 SNEGSKA (reference sequence). The CDR3 is 15 amino acids.

This clonotype occurred many times. V usage is TRBV20-1 and J usage is TRBJ2-2; 11 bases match TRBD1. V shed 3 bases, J shed 5 bases, and the junction held 2 bases outside the gene matches. CDR1 and CDR2 from the germline V gene are DFQATT and SNEGSKA (reference sequence). The CDR3 is made up of 14 amino acids. CDR3 amino acids: CSASGDRGTGELFF. In DNA form, the CDR3 reads TGCAGTGCTAGTGGGGACAGGGGGACCGGGGAGCTGTTTTTT.

This clonotype was seen ten or more times. The rearrangement uses TRBV29-1 and TRBJ2-7, with D hard to call. V dropped 0 bases and J dropped 2 bases, with 5 bases sitting between them. This CDR3 is 12 amino acids long. The germline gives CDR1 SQVTM, CDR2 ANQGSEA. The CDR3 DNA reads as TGCAGCGTTGAAGATATGGCCTACGAGCAGTACTTC. Its protein product is CSVEDMAYEQYF.

This clonotype appeared many times. The V gene is TRBV6-1, the J gene TRBJ2-1; no firm D call. The germline V gene has CDR1 MNHNS and CDR2 SASEGT. The V gene lost 7 bases and the J gene lost 2 bases, with 15 bases spanning the gap. The CDR3 covers 15 residues. The CDR3 sequence: CASTDSLGPYNEQFF. The CDR3, as DNA: TGTGCCAGCACTGATAGCTTGGGCCCCTACAATGAGCAGTTCTTC.

This clonotype was observed many times. The chain carries TRBV7-9 and TRBJ2-7; 10 positions agree with TRBD1. The CDR3 runs to 14 residues. Germline-derived CDR1 and CDR2 are SEHNR and FQNEAQ (reference sequence). V lost 4 bases to trimming and J lost 9 bases; unmatched junction nucleotides: 9. CDR3 region: CASSSGTTGGGQYF. The CDR3 coding sequence is TGTGCCAGCAGCTCCGGAACGACAGGGGGCGGGCAGTACTTC. The full variable domain, with the rest looked up from reference TRBV7-9 and TRBJ2-7, is DTGVSQNPRHKITKRGQNVTFRCDPISEHNRLYWYRQTLGQGPEFLTYFQNEAQLEKSRLLSDRFSAERPKGSFSTLEIQRTEQGDSAMYLCASSSGTTGGGQYFGPGTRLTVT.

This clonotype was seen many times. This sequence joins TRBV5-1 and TRBJ2-7; TRBD1 aligns across 10 bases. Losses at the gene ends were 3 bases for V and 2 bases for J; bases not matched to a gene: 2. Germline loops: CDR1 SGHRS, CDR2 YFSETQ. The CDR3 spans 14 residues. This CDR3 is CASSSGTGAYEQYF. The CDR3 nucleotides read TGCGCCAGCAGCTCTGGGACAGGGGCCTACGAGCAGTACTTC.

This clonotype was counted once. At one boundary the junction diverges from the germline segment, which might be a read error. The chain joins TRBV20-1 to TRBJ2-1; perhaps TRBD1 as D (6 bases). The CDR3 has 11 residues. In germline, CDR1 is DFQATT, CDR2 SNEGSKA (reference sequence). The CDR3 DNA sequence: TGCGGGGGCTCTATTTACAATGAGCGGTTCTTC. It is translated as CGGSIYNERFF.

This clonotype was picked up many times. The chain uses TRBV7-9 and TRBJ2-3; TRBD2 agrees at 10 bases. With V trimmed by 3 bases and J by 0 bases, 12 bases remained unmatched. The CDR3 spans 19 residues. Germline values: CDR1 SEHNR, CDR2 FQNEAQ (reference sequence). As DNA, the CDR3 is TGTGCCAGCAGCTTCTCAGCGGGAGGGCGGCTTGAAAGCACAGATACGCAGTATTTT. Translated, it gives CASSFSAGGRLESTDTQYF.

This clonotype was seen at least ten times. The rearrangement uses TRBV7-2 and TRBJ2-1, with a possible D match to TRBD2 (5 bases). Trimming shortened V by 5 bases and J by 8 bases, and 19 bases separated the two germline ends. Germline V CDR1 and CDR2: SGHTA, FQGNSA. The length of the CDR3 is 15 residues. CDR3 protein: CASSREGSPTYEQFF. The CDR3 DNA follows: TGTGCCAGCAGCCGAGAAGGGAGCCCCACTTATGAGCAGTTCTTC. The entire variable domain, with the rest obtained from reference TRBV7-2 and TRBJ2-1, is as follows: GAGVSQSPSNKVTEKGKDVELRCDPISGHTALYWYRQSLGQGLEFLIYFQGNSAPDKSGLPSDRFSAERTGGSVSTLTIQRTQQEDSAVYLCASSREGSPTYEQFFGPGTRLTVL.

The table lists this clonotype with many counts. The chain joins TRBV7-8 to TRBJ2-1; 8 nucleotides align to TRBD2. This CDR3 spans 15 amino acids. After removal of 5 bases from V and 2 bases from J, the junction contained 5 bases not matched to a gene. Germline V gene data show CDR1 as SGHVS and CDR2 as FQNEAQ. The CDR3 reads CASSPRGGAYNEQFF. CDR3 nucleotide sequence: TGTGCCAGCAGCCCCCGGGGGGGCGCCTACAATGAGCAGTTCTTC.

This chain uses TRBV4-1 with TRBJ2-3; unclear D gene. Trimming left V 0 bases short and J 7 bases short, with 11 bases between. The CDR3 sequence is 14 residues long. The V gene's germline CDR1 is MGHRA and CDR2 YSYEKL. The CDR3 reads CASSQELRVNTQYF. DNA for the CDR3: TGCGCCAGCAGCCAAGAGCTAAGGGTAAATACGCAGTATTTT.

This clonotype came up many times. V usage is TRBV4-1 and J usage is TRBJ2-7; possibly TRBD1 for D (6 bases). Trimming pared 1 base from V and 6 bases from J, leaving 7 bases between. The CDR3 sequence is 12 residues long. CDR1 and CDR2 (germline): MGHRA, YSYEKL. The chain's CDR3 is CASSQGGGEQYF. CDR3 DNA sequence: TGCGCCAGCAGCCAAGGAGGGGGCGAGCAGTACTTC.

This clonotype was seen repeatedly, ten times or more. The gene calls are TRBV6-5 and TRBJ2-7, with D unresolved. This CDR3 has 16 amino acids. The ends were cut back, 5 bases at V and 0 bases at J, with 17 bases in the middle. Germline V lookup: CDR1 MNHEY, CDR2 SVGAGI. CDR3 sequence: CASSAPLKGYSYEQYF. As DNA, the CDR3 is TGTGCCAGCAGTGCCCCCCTGAAGGGATACTCCTACGAGCAGTACTTC.

Many counts were recorded for this clonotype. The chain joins TRBV15 to TRBJ1-1, with 7 bases lining up with TRBD1. Trimming took 6 bases from V and 4 from J; bases not matched to a gene: 8. The CDR3 runs 14 residues. CDR1 is LNHNV and CDR2 is YYDKDF in the germline V gene (reference sequence). The chain's CDR3 is CATSTTGKFTEAFF. In DNA form, the CDR3 reads TGTGCCACCAGTACGACAGGGAAATTCACTGAAGCTTTCTTT.

This clonotype was seen a single time. A much larger clone lies one base from this, so it may be a read error. J is TRBJ2-1 and V is TRBV4-3; D is tentatively TRBD1 or TRBD2 (5 bases each). The CDR3 is made up of 13 amino acids. The germline CDR1 and CDR2 sequences are LGHNA and YSLEER. CDR3: CASSRDRGGEQIF. CDR3 DNA sequence: TGCGCCAGCAGCCGGGACCGTGGGGGTGAGCAGATCTTC.

A word on this clonotype: A far more abundant clone sits one base away, making this likely a read error. This chain links TRBV12-3 or TRBV12-4 with TRBJ2-1, with no clear D. V lost 5 bases and J lost 5, with 10 bases in between. The CDR3 consists of 13 residues. CDR3 bases: TGTGCCAGCAGTAGGAACCCCCACAATGAGCAGTTCTTC. Its translation is CASSRNPHNEQFF.